This note documents a single T cell receptor (gamma chain) sequence. Its antigen is not identified. This sample includes further DNA sequences coding for the same CDR3. The record originates from a study of Vδ1+ human thymocytes. The sorted cells were CD3+ Vdelta1+ Vdelta2- thymocytes from alphabeta-depleted thymus. Between roughly 98% and 99.6% of sorted thymocytes were Vdelta1+. The V gene's germline CDR1 is EGSNGY and CDR2 YDSYNSKV. After removal of 1 base from V and 4 bases from J, the junction contained 4 bases not matched to a gene. The CDR3 is 13 residues long. The template was reverse-transcribed extracted RNA. Pooled V-gene forward primers with one constant-region reverse primer generated the CDR3 amplicons by multiplex PCR. TCRdb fed the multiplex PCR reads to CATT. The table shows tens of thousands of gamma-chain clones, with around 13% occurring only once. Study findings and constraints: Many TRG clonotypes were shared between donors; TRD repertoires were essentially private. Thymic TRG and TRD repertoires appeared highly polyclonal. Unlike peripheral blood Vdelta1+ controls, thymic delta-chain sequences included about 20% Vdelta2 and few Vdelta3.

This chain uses TRGV2 with TRGJ1 or TRGJ2. The sequence was obtained from a child under two years old who had congenital heart surgery. Sequenced: Vdelta1+ gamma-delta thymocytes from the thymus. Regarding subset: FACS-sorted CD3+ TCRalphabeta- TCRVdelta1+ TCRVdelta2- thymocytes. The CDR3 DNA is TGTGCCACCTGGGACGGATTCTATTATAAGAAACTCTTT. Amino acid sequence: CATWDGFYYKKLF.